This T cell receptor beta chain was identified in a study of PD-L1 blockade in urothelial cancer (dated by TCRdb to about 2017). Notes on the research overall: Therapy was started at some point between 2013 and 2015 for all patients, and atezolizumab 1,200 mg was administered intravenously every 3 weeks. TCR sequencing covered pretreatment tumor samples and matched, serially collected peripheral blood taken before and after atezolizumab treatment. A median of about 150,000 T cells and 80,000 or so unique TCRs was obtained from blood samples, and a median clonality of roughly 0.074 was observed. About 90% of the roughly 30 patients were identified as males with urothelial cancer of bladder origin, and a prior smoking history was reported by 18 of 29 patients. Roughly 10 patients achieved durable clinical benefit and approximately 20 did not. Twenty-nine patients had pretreatment blood TCR-seq, some 25 had at least one posttreatment blood collection, and some 25 had tumor TCR-seq. Whole exome sequencing and RNA sequencing of pretreatment tumors were performed alongside TCR sequencing in the same patients. The study, an exploratory multi-omic analysis, examined somatic, immune and clinical correlates of response to PD-L1 blockade with atezolizumab in urothelial cancer. Progression-free survival longer than 6 months counted as durable clinical benefit, and TCR features were additionally tested against both progression-free and overall survival. Blood samples were analyzed at two time points: 3 weeks after treatment start (second dose) and 6 weeks after treatment start. Patients had an ECOG performance status of 0 or 1 and had received between 0 and 3 prior chemotherapy regimens. Broader findings and caveats from the paper: Improved progression-free and overall survival was associated with having pretreatment peripheral blood TCR clonality below the median. Small sample size (n ≈ 28) and many exploratory analyses mean the results are intended to be hypothesis-generating. At 3 weeks after the start of treatment, tumor-associated TCR clones in peripheral blood had expanded more in patients with durable benefit (n ≈ 20, p = 0.022).

Synthetic TCR analog templates were spiked into each PCR so that absolute template abundance could be estimated from read counts. The immunoSEQ assay used bias-controlled V and J gene primers to amplify TCRbeta CDR3 regions from genomic DNA. Sequencing of rearranged TCRbeta segments was done at approximately 20X coverage. Per the authors' processing: Sequencing errors were corrected by clustering and CDR3s were annotated against IMGT to assign V, D and J genes. Only productive TCRbeta rearrangements were used in downstream analyses, excluding out-of-frame or stop-codon sequences. Clonality was calculated as one minus the Shannon entropy normalized by the log of the number of unique productive sequences. Fisher's exact test with Benjamini-Hochberg correction, at a threshold of adjusted p below 0.01, was used to find clones that differed between time points or between blood and tumor. TCRdb took over this immuneACCESS table, retaining in-frame rearrangements with V and J assigned. Such tables are incomplete; in checked studies, under half of the missing clones stem from an unresolved V gene, and the remainder is unexplained. The V and J calls and clone size are taken from that table; D and trimming were inferred from the DNA. The sample contains roughly 29,000 clones, roughly 76% of them found a single time. The top ten constitute under 2.5% of the sample.

This clone was picked up one time. The specificity of this receptor is unknown. No per-base quality is available; no much larger clone lies one base away. The cohort included 29 patients with locally advanced or metastatic urothelial carcinoma who were treated at Memorial Sloan Kettering on a trial protocol. Peripheral blood mononuclear cells were collected pretreatment and during treatment, at between 1 and 8 total time points per patient. The Qiagen DNeasy Blood extraction kit was used to purify genomic DNA from total PBMCs and tumor samples. PBMCs were collected pretreatment and during treatment, and were isolated and stored as previously described. CDR3 length: 14 amino acids, cysteine to phenylalanine. CDR3 DNA only is kept here, 42 bases in frame from base 1. In the germline V gene, CDR1 corresponds to SNHLY and CDR2 to FYNNEI. V trim: 11 bases; J trim: 4 bases; unmatched bases: 9.

The receptor comes from a man between 50 and 59 years old with urothelial cancer. The material was PBMCs, obtained around atezolizumab (anti-PD-L1) treatment. The chain is made from TRBV2 and TRBJ2-1; TRBD2 fits 9 bases in the junction. The CDR3 here reads CAARRGGAYNEQFF. The DNA reads as follows: TGTGCCGCCCGACGCGGGGGGGCGTACAATGAGCAGTTCTTC.